The clone carrying this TCR beta chain came up once. The target antigen is unknown. The V segment lost 4 bases and the J segment 2 bases; nucleotides outside the gene matches: 4. This CDR3 has 15 residues. Per the germline V gene, CDR1 is SGHTA and CDR2 is FQGNSA. The primer mix had 60 Vbeta and 13 Jbeta primers. This table comes from immunoSEQ multiplex PCR, and its TCRdb copy is limited to in-frame clones, with some not included. Of more than 130,000 clones in the sample, 80% were seen once. This sample stems from a study of cytomegalovirus exposure and HLA in healthy donors. Study background: About 85 million unique TCRs from HLA-typed donors were held in an early release of data. Clustering assigned 81% of the approximately 430 genotyped donors to the Caucasian-associated ancestry cluster. Findings and limits, study-wide: When a later analysis was performed, an Asian-associated ancestry cluster reportedly had fewer N-insertions than the roughly 690-donor mean.

V usage is TRBV7-2 and J usage is TRBJ2-1; 8 positions match TRBD1. Sample: PBMCs. The receptor was isolated from a man in his forties in good health and CMV-seropositive. CDR3 sequence: CASSSDRVAYNEQFF. The CDR3 DNA reads TGTGCCAGCAGCTCGGACAGGGTGGCCTACAATGAGCAGTTCTTC.